Below, 27 T cell receptor beta chains from the same sample are listed, as sequenced in a study of T cells in women clearing cervical HPV infection. Here immunoSEQ multiplex PCR was the method, and the copy in TCRdb shows in-frame clones only, minus some. Its table lists roughly 45,000 clones. The sequenced sample was blood buffy coat. Every receptor here comes from a woman aged 18 to 69 with a cervical HPV16 infection that either progressed to CIN3+ or cleared (not recorded which).

As for this clone: The read comes to an end 3 residues before the CDR3 does, leaving the germline J gene to fill in the end. V and J are TRBV13 and TRBJ1-5; D remains unclear. Germline V CDR1 and CDR2: PRHDT, FYEKMQ (reference sequence). V was trimmed by 3 bases and J by 5 bases, leaving 17 bases between them. CDR3 length equals 16 residues. The DNA read from the CDR3 is TGTGCCAGCAGCTTCGAAACGTCCGACAATGATCAGCCC. This gives the protein CASSFETSDNDQP. The complete CDR3 sequence is CASSFETSDNDQPQHF. Filled out from reference TRBV13 and TRBJ1-5, the complete variable domain reads AAGVIQSPRHLIKEKRETATLKCYPIPRHDTVYWYQQGPGQDPQFLISFYEKMQSDKGSIPDRFSAQQFSDYHSELNMSSLELGDSALYFCASSFETSDNDQPQHFGDGTRLSIL.

Notes on this clone: With the read ending 3 residues before the CDR3 end, the germline J gene is used to fill in that end. The chain uses TRBV5-1 and TRBJ2-5; D unresolved. There are 15 residues in the CDR3. CDR1 and CDR2 (germline): SGHRS, YFSETQ. The V and J ends lost 0 bases and 1 base respectively, with 10 bases between them. The CDR3 here is CASSLEFRIQETQYF. CDR3 bases read: TGCGCCAGCAGCTTGGAGTTCAGGATCCAAGAGACC.

Comment on this clone: The read halts 3 residues ahead of the CDR3 end, with the missing end drawn from the germline J gene. V gene TRBV12-3 or TRBV12-4 combines with J gene TRBJ2-4; unclear D gene. This CDR3 has 14 amino acids. The germline V and J ends were trimmed by 6 bases and 0 bases, with 9 bases remaining between them. This CDR3 reads CASSTSLAKNIQYF. The DNA read from the CDR3 is TGTGCCAGCAGCACCAGTCTAGCCAAAAACATT.

As to this clone: Read sequence stops 3 residues before the CDR3 end, and the germline J gene provides the missing end. This chain joins TRBV5-1 and TRBJ1-6; no definite D call. The CDR3 is made up of 14 amino acids. The V and J ends lost 6 bases and 6 bases respectively, with 13 bases between them. The germline CDR1 and CDR2 sequences are SGHRS and YFSETQ. The CDR3 region is CASTQGTVNSPLHF. The sequenced part of the CDR3 DNA is TGCGCCAGCACCCAAGGCACAGTTAATTCACCC.

In regard to this clone: Read coverage stops 3 residues before the CDR3 terminus; the germline J gene supplies the remainder. The chain employs TRBV27 and TRBJ1-1; TRBD1 aligns across 10 bases. The CDR3 has 17 amino acids. Germline loops: CDR1 MNHEY, CDR2 SMNVEV (reference sequence). V lost 2 bases, J lost 0 bases, and 6 bases stayed unmatched. CDR3 DNA, as far as it was read: TGTGCCAGCAGTTTACCGCCGGGACAGGGGATGAACACTGAA. Its translation is CASSLPPGQGMNTE. The full CDR3 protein reads CASSLPPGQGMNTEAFF.

In the case of this clone: The missing CDR3 end, 3 residues past where the read stops, is filled in from the germline J gene. The chain carries TRBV2 and TRBJ2-7, with D perhaps TRBD1 (6 bases). This CDR3 is built from 14 residues. Germline V lookup: CDR1 SNHLY, CDR2 FYNNEI. V gave up 6 bases and J gave up 2 bases, with 14 bases separating them. CDR3 DNA, as far as it was read: TGTGCCAGCAGGCCAACTAGGGGGACCTACGAG. Its translation is CASRPTRGTYE. In full, the CDR3 reads CASRPTRGTYEQYF.

Concerning this clone itself: The read ends 3 residues shy of where the CDR3 ends; the end is completed using the germline J gene. The rearrangement links TRBV6-2 or TRBV6-3 to TRBJ2-3; TRBD1 aligns across 8 bases. Germline-derived CDR1 and CDR2 are MNHEY and SVGEGT. This CDR3 spans 15 amino acids. J lost 4 bases, V lost 8 bases, and 11 bases had no gene match. This chain's CDR3 is CASRQGTGSSDTQYF. The CDR3 bases that were read are TGTGCCAGCCGGCAAGGGACAGGATCTTCAGATACG.

Concerning this clone: The read ends 3 residues shy of where the CDR3 ends; the end is completed using the germline J gene. The gene calls are TRBV14 and TRBJ2-1, with D possibly matching TRBD2 (5 bases). The CDR3 sequence is 19 residues long. The germline gives CDR1 SGHDN, CDR2 FVKESK. V was shortened by 3 bases and J by 7 bases, with 28 bases between the two germline ends. The CDR3 loop reads CASSQSIGLISQGLNEQFF. The DNA read from the CDR3 is TGTGCCAGCAGCCAGTCAATAGGGTTAATATCCCAAGGACTGAATGAG.

Regarding this clone: The read ends 3 residues early relative to the CDR3; the germline J gene fills the gap. The J gene is TRBJ2-5, the V gene TRBV20-1, with D perhaps TRBD2 (6 bases). Germline loops: CDR1 DFQATT, CDR2 SNEGSKA (reference sequence). This CDR3 comprises 17 residues. Trimming stripped 0 bases from V and 5 bases from J, with 22 bases between. The CDR3 bases that were read are TGCAGTGCTAGAGACCCTGAGAACGGGACTCCTGGGGAGACC. It encodes CSARDPENGTPGET. The full-length CDR3 reads as CSARDPENGTPGETQYF.

Note on this clone: The CDR3 extends 3 residues past the end of the read, so its final part is completed from the germline J gene. This chain uses TRBV7-9 with TRBJ2-7; 7 nucleotides align to TRBD1. The CDR3 covers 15 residues. Unmatched junction bases numbered 6, after V lost 4 bases and J lost 0 bases. CDR1 and CDR2 (germline): SEHNR, FQNEAQ (reference sequence). This CDR3 reads CASSWTGQSSYEQYF. The CDR3 DNA, read in part, is TGTGCCAGCAGCTGGACAGGTCAAAGCTCCTACGAG.

In regard to this clone: The DNA ends 3 residues before the CDR3 does, and the rest of the CDR3 is filled in from the germline J gene. The rearrangement uses TRBV7-2 and TRBJ2-3, with D possibly being TRBD2 (6 bases). V gave up 5 bases and J gave up 6 bases, with 15 bases separating them. Germline V gives CDR1 SGHTA, CDR2 FQGNSA. The length of the CDR3 is 14 residues. The DNA read from the CDR3 is TGTGCCAGCAGCGGTAGACTAGTTTCGGATACG. Amino acids: CASSGRLVSDT. The complete CDR3 protein is CASSGRLVSDTQYF.

Comments on this clone: The germline gene is not matched at one end of the junction; a read error may be the cause. The read gets to within 3 residues of the CDR3 end, and the germline J gene fills in the rest. Other DNA sequences in this sample translate to the same CDR3. This chain uses TRBV6-1 with TRBJ1-3, with TRBD1 as a possible D gene (5 bases). Germline CDR1 is MNHNS and CDR2 is SASEGT. The CDR3 is made up of 13 amino acids. The CDR3 DNA, read in part, is TGTGCCAGCAGTGGGGGGGTTGGGAACACA. It yields the protein CASSGGVGNT. The full CDR3 sequence reads CASSGGVGNTIYF.

Remarks on this clone: Coverage ceases 3 residues before the CDR3 finishes, and the germline J gene fills in the end. This chain joins TRBV20-1 and TRBJ2-7; D ambiguous. Trimming removed 5 bases from V and 1 base from J, with 15 bases in between. This CDR3 region has 14 residues. CDR1 is DFQATT, CDR2 SNEGSKA, per germline (reference sequence). The sequenced part of the CDR3 DNA is TGCAGTGCTCCCTACGAACAAGGGTCCTACGAG. Amino acid sequence: CSAPYEQGSYE. The whole CDR3 sequence is CSAPYEQGSYEQYF.

CDR3 sequence reads: CSARDPTGRLQPQHF. CDR3 DNA (partial): TGCAGTGCTAGAGATCCGACAGGGCGACTTCAGCCC. V gene TRBV20-1 combines with J gene TRBJ1-5, with 7 bases aligning to TRBD1. The read ends 3 residues shy of where the CDR3 ends; the end is completed using the germline J gene. Trimming cost V 0 bases and J 6 bases; bases outside gene matches: 8. The germline V gene has CDR1 DFQATT and CDR2 SNEGSKA (reference sequence). The CDR3 extends over 15 amino acids.

Turning to this clone: The read gets to within 3 residues of the CDR3 end, and the germline J gene fills in the rest. The chain recombines TRBV11-2 with TRBJ1-5, with D unresolved. Trimming took 0 bases from V and 2 from J, leaving 8 bases between them. There are 15 residues in the CDR3. The germline V gene encodes CDR1 SGHAT and CDR2 FQNNGV. CDR3 loop: CASSLDGQGNQPQHF. The sequenced part of the CDR3 DNA is TGTGCCAGCAGCTTAGATGGGCAGGGCAATCAGCCC.

A note on this clone: With the read ending 3 residues before the CDR3 end, the germline J gene is used to fill in that end. This chain joins TRBV19 and TRBJ2-7; no clear D. The CDR3 has 14 amino acids. The germline V and J ends were trimmed by 3 bases and 0 bases, with 9 bases remaining between them. The germline gives CDR1 LNHDA, CDR2 SQIVND (reference sequence). Partial CDR3 DNA: TGTGCCAGTAGTATCGCAGCTAGCTCCTACGAG. Protein sequence: CASSIAASSYE. Given in full, the CDR3 is CASSIAASSYEQYF.

In regard to this clone: The read is 3 residues too short to cover the CDR3 end, so that end is filled in from the germline J gene. The chain is built from TRBV29-1 and TRBJ1-5; no clear D. Per the germline V gene, CDR1 is SQVTM and CDR2 is ANQGSEA. The V gene lost 6 bases and the J gene lost 3 bases, with 9 bases spanning the gap. This CDR3 is 12 amino acids long. Partial CDR3 DNA: TGCAGCGTAGCCGATTACAATCAGCCC. Translation gives CSVADYNQP. In full, the CDR3 reads CSVADYNQPQHF.

Notes on this clone: The CDR3 is cut off 3 residues early in the read; its end comes from the germline J gene. The gene calls are TRBV10-3 and TRBJ2-6, with a possible D match to TRBD2 (5 bases). CDR3 length: 15 amino acids. The germline V gene has CDR1 ENHRY and CDR2 SYGVKD. V lost 4 bases, J lost 1 base, and 8 bases lay in between. CDR3 DNA (partial): TGTGCCATCAGTGGCCGGGGATCTGGGGCCAACGTC. This gives the protein CAISGRGSGANV. Given in full, the CDR3 is CAISGRGSGANVLTF.

To note about this clone: The CDR3 end lies 3 residues beyond the end of the read and is filled in from the germline J gene. The chain is built from TRBV2 and TRBJ2-2; 13 nucleotides agree with TRBD2. This CDR3 is built from 17 residues. The V gene end was trimmed by 6 bases and the J gene end by 6 bases; junction bases not matched to a gene: 10. Germline loops: CDR1 SNHLY, CDR2 FYNNEI. The CDR3 DNA, read in part, is TGTGCCAGCAGCCTGGGACTAGCGGGGCTCCCCCCCGGGGAG. This codes for CASSLGLAGLPPGE. The complete CDR3 sequence is CASSLGLAGLPPGELFF.

A remark on this clone: With the read ending 3 residues before the CDR3 end, the germline J gene is used to fill in that end. This sequence joins TRBV6-1 and TRBJ2-3; D might be TRBD1 (5 bases). In germline, CDR1 is MNHNS, CDR2 SASEGT. This CDR3 is built from 12 residues. CDR3 DNA, as far as it was read: TGTGCCAGCAGTGCCAGGGAAGAGACG. It translates to CASSAREET. The full CDR3 protein reads CASSAREETQYF.

A note on this clone: The CDR3 is cut off 3 residues early in the read; its end comes from the germline J gene. The gene calls are TRBV5-1 and TRBJ1-1; D remains ambiguous. The CDR3 covers 13 residues. Germline lookup yields CDR1 SGHRS and CDR2 YFSETQ. The germline V and J ends were trimmed by 6 bases and 5 bases, with 14 bases remaining between them. The sequenced part of the CDR3 DNA is TGCGCCAGCACGGAGCCAGGCGGGACTGAA. The encoded protein is CASTEPGGTE. The complete CDR3 reads CASTEPGGTEAFF.

With regard to this clone: Read sequence stops 3 residues before the CDR3 end, and the germline J gene provides the missing end. V and J are TRBV10-3 and TRBJ2-3; no firm D call. The CDR3 consists of 13 residues. CDR1 is ENHRY, CDR2 SYGVKD, per germline. V shed 5 bases and J shed 0 bases, with 6 bases lying between them. The CDR3 bases that were read are TGTGCCATCAGTTTGACTAGCACAGATACG. As protein: CAISLTSTDT. The entire CDR3 protein is CAISLTSTDTQYF.

Concerning this clone itself: The read ends 3 residues before the CDR3 terminus; that terminus is restored from the germline J gene. The rearrangement uses TRBV6-1 and TRBJ2-6, with D perhaps matching TRBD2 (6 bases). Trimming removed 4 bases at V and 2 bases at J, with 9 bases between. CDR3 length: 15 amino acids. Germline CDR1 MNHNS, CDR2 SASEGT. CDR3 DNA, as far as it was read: TGTGCCAGCAGTGGGTGGGGGGCTGGGGCCAACGTC. Translation gives CASSGWGAGANV. From start to end, the CDR3 is CASSGWGAGANVLTF.

Worth noting for this clone: The sequenced fragment ends 3 residues before the CDR3 boundary, so the rest is inferred from the germline J gene. The V and J genes are TRBV10-1 and TRBJ1-2; D remains unclear. With 0 bases removed from V and 7 bases from J, the gap between germline ends came to 9 bases. The CDR3 sequence is 13 residues long. Germline V gene lookup returns CDR1 WNHNN and CDR2 SYGVQD (reference sequence). CDR3 bases read: TGCGCCAGCAGTGAGTCGAGACATGGTGGC. It codes for CASSESRHGG. The full CDR3 sequence reads CASSESRHGGYTF.

A word on this clone: Coverage ceases 3 residues before the CDR3 finishes, and the germline J gene fills in the end. J is TRBJ1-5 and V is TRBV9; weak D call: TRBD1 (6 bases). The CDR3 has 15 amino acids. Germline assignment: CDR1 SGDLS and CDR2 YYNGEE. V was clipped by 3 bases and J by 5 bases, with 15 bases between them. The CDR3 protein is CASSARGRRDQPQHF. CDR3 bases read: TGTGCCAGCAGCGCCAGGGGCCGGCGCGATCAGCCC.

Turning to this clone: The read gets to within 3 residues of the CDR3 end, and the germline J gene fills in the rest. The rearrangement links TRBV4-2 to TRBJ2-7; 7 bases are shared with TRBD2. V trimming: 1 base; J trimming: 0 bases; junction bases outside the gene matches: 9. Germline V lookup: CDR1 LGHNA, CDR2 YNFKEQ. The CDR3 spans 17 residues. The sequenced part of the CDR3 DNA is TGTGCCAGCAGCCAAGGGGGCTCGGGGGGTGGCTCCTACGAG. This gives the protein CASSQGGSGGGSYE. The whole CDR3 sequence is CASSQGGSGGGSYEQYF.

Concerning this clone: The CDR3 goes on 3 residues after the read ends, and that part is filled in from the germline J gene. V is TRBV5-1 and J is TRBJ1-1, with D possibly matching TRBD1 (6 bases). CDR1 SGHRS and CDR2 YFSETQ come from the germline V gene. The CDR3 is 13 amino acids. CDR3 DNA, as far as it was read: TGCGCCAGCAGCTTGGGTTACGGGACAGAA. Its translation: CASSLGYGTE. The CDR3 as a whole reads CASSLGYGTEAFF.